Listed below are T cell receptor beta chains from one sample, sequenced in a study of cytomegalovirus exposure and HLA in healthy donors. Using immunoSEQ multiplex PCR, the repertoire was profiled, and TCRdb retains in-frame clones only, with some absent. The sample gives 110,000 or so clones, 73% of which show up once; approximately 8% is in the top ten. The sequenced material came from PBMCs. These receptors came from a man between 40 and 49 years old in good health and CMV-seronegative. Each CDR3 is given with its conserved first and last residue. The D gene is left open where the match is weak. The size entry is marked missing in some rows and otherwise reads once, few, many or a size class.

size: NA; V: TRBV4-2; J: TRBJ2-7; D: TRBD1; DNA: TGTGCCAGCAGCCAAGATTGGGACAGAGTCTACGAGCAGTACTTC; CDR3: CASSQDWDRVYEQYF
size: NA; V: TRBV6-6; J: TRBJ1-2; D: NA; DNA: TGTGCCAGCAGCTCTGGCGGGGGCTACACCTTC; CDR3: CASSSGGGYTF
size: NA; V: TRBV27; J: TRBJ1-4; D: NA; DNA: TGTGCCAGCAGTCTAAGGACACCTAATGAAAAACTGTTTTTT; CDR3: CASSLRTPNEKLFF
size: NA; V: TRBV29-1; J: TRBJ2-7; D: TRBD1; DNA: TGCAGCGCCTCATCGGACAGGGGCTACGAGCAGTACTTC; CDR3: CSASSDRGYEQYF
size: NA; V: TRBV2; J: TRBJ2-7; D: NA; DNA: TGTGCCAGCAGCACCGGACCGTCTCCGGGGTACGAGCAGTACTTC; CDR3: CASSTGPSPGYEQYF
size: NA; V: TRBV7-3; J: TRBJ2-3; D: TRBD2; DNA: TGTGCCAGCAGCTTCTACGGGGGGGGCACAGATACGCAGTATTTT; CDR3: CASSFYGGGTDTQYF
size: NA; V: TRBV2; J: TRBJ2-1; D: NA; DNA: TGTGCCAGCAGTGCCCAATCAACCACATACAATGAGCAGTTCTTC; CDR3: CASSAQSTTYNEQFF
size: once; V: TRBV7-3; J: TRBJ2-7; D: NA; DNA: TGTGCCAGCAGCTTAAAGAGCGGACCTTACTACGAGCAGTACTTC; CDR3: CASSLKSGPYYEQYF
size: once; V: TRBV6-6; J: TRBJ2-1; D: TRBD1; DNA: TGTGCCAGCAACCCAGGACAGGGAACGTACAATGAGCAGTTCTTC; CDR3: CASNPGQGTYNEQFF
size: NA; V: TRBV19; J: TRBJ1-4; D: TRBD1; DNA: TGTGCCAGTAGTGGGGGGACAGGGAAGTTGGCTAATGAAAAACTGTTTTTT; CDR3: CASSGGTGKLANEKLFF
size: NA; V: TRBV7-2; J: TRBJ2-7; D: TRBD1; DNA: TGTGCCAGCAGCTTAGGGACAGGGATCTACGAGCAGTACTTC; CDR3: CASSLGTGIYEQYF
size: NA; V: TRBV6-5; J: TRBJ1-2; D: TRBD1; DNA: TGTGCCAGCAGTACGGACAGGGTTGGCTATGGCTACACCTTC; CDR3: CASSTDRVGYGYTF
size: NA; V: TRBV14; J: TRBJ1-2; D: NA; DNA: TGTGCCAGCAGCCCGAGAGGATCCTATGGCTACACCTTC; CDR3: CASSPRGSYGYTF
size: NA; V: TRBV30; J: TRBJ1-5; D: TRBD1; DNA: TGTGCCTGGACAGCGGGGGGACAGTTTATGGCCCAGCATTTT; CDR3: CAWTAGGQFMAQHF